This T cell receptor (beta chain) is from a study of shared clonotypes between healthy human individuals. Study details: CD4 naive cells filled three plates per donor, CD4 memory three, CD8 naive two and CD8 memory one. Whole-study findings and limits: A few donors had roughly 5% of their naive CD4 clonotypes in common.

Using immunoSEQ multiplex PCR, the repertoire was profiled, and TCRdb retains in-frame clones only, with some absent. The sample consists of around 1.4 million clones, around 98.5% of them appearing once. The table lists this clone with a count of one. The antigen remains undetermined. The CDR3 is 17 residues long. The V and J ends lost 0 bases and 1 base, in that order; junction bases with no gene match: 6. Germline V lookup: CDR1 LGHNA, CDR2 YSLEER. Division of CD4+ cells produced a CD45RA+ naive subset and a CD45RA-negative memory subset. Material for sequencing was naive CD4+ T cells sorted from blood. Subset given: CD45RA+ positively selected. V is TRBV4-3 and J is TRBJ2-1; TRBD2 agrees at 7 bases. The receptor comes from a man aged 25 to 40 in good health. CDR3 region: CASSQDGGRGSYNEQFF. CDR3 in DNA: TGCGCCAGCAGCCAAGACGGGGGGAGGGGATCCTACAATGAGCAGTTCTTC.